A selection of T cell receptor beta chains follows, all from one sample in a study of cytomegalovirus exposure and HLA in healthy donors. Sequencing used immunoSEQ multiplex PCR; TCRdb keeps in-frame clones, though not all of them. The sample records about 120,000 clones, approximately 72% being singletons. Sequencing was carried out using PBMCs. These receptors were obtained from a man in his fifties or sixties in good health and CMV-seropositive. CDR3s include the opening cysteine and the closing phenylalanine or tryptophan. The D gene is left open where the match is weak. Size tells how often a clone was seen (once, few, many) or the class of an expanded clone, and some rows leave it out.

CDR3 protein	CDR3 DNA	V gene	clone size	J gene	D gene
CASSLRNRDRGGEQFF	TGTGCCAGCAGTTTAAGGAACCGGGACAGGGGGGGGGAGCAGTTCTTC	TRBV27	-	TRBJ2-1	TRBD1
CASSLPGDEQYF	TGCGCCAGCAGCCTCCCAGGGGACGAGCAGTACTTC	TRBV5-1	-	TRBJ2-7	-
CASSASLAGGPYEQYF	TGTGCCAGCAGCGCATCTCTAGCGGGGGGCCCCTACGAGCAGTACTTC	TRBV5-4	-	TRBJ2-7	TRBD2
CASSALRDRGPAGNTIYF	TGTGCCAGCAGCGCACTCCGGGACAGGGGGCCTGCTGGAAACACCATATATTTT	TRBV5-6	-	TRBJ1-3	TRBD1
CASSPGQLAGSYEQYF	TGCGCCAGCAGCCCAGGGCAACTAGCGGGCTCCTACGAGCAGTACTTC	TRBV5-1	once	TRBJ2-7	TRBD2
CASRGGTFNYGYTF	TGCGCCAGCAGAGGGGGCACTTTTAACTATGGCTACACCTTC	TRBV5-1	-	TRBJ1-2	TRBD1
CASSAGGAPGETQYF	TGTGCCAGCAGCGCGGGGGGGGCCCCGGGGGAGACCCAGTACTTC	TRBV9	once	TRBJ2-5	TRBD2
CASQKSGGTSTDTQYF	TGTGCCAGCCAGAAGTCAGGGGGCACTTCCACAGATACGCAGTATTTT	TRBV7-8	once	TRBJ2-3	TRBD1
CASSQLTGDSSYNEQFF	TGCGCCAGCAGCCAACTTACAGGGGATTCATCCTACAATGAGCAGTTCTTC	TRBV5-1	few	TRBJ2-1	TRBD1
CASSYIAGGLGNEQFF	TGCGCCAGCAGCTACATAGCGGGAGGGCTGGGTAATGAGCAGTTCTTC	TRBV5-1	once	TRBJ2-1	TRBD2
CASSLDGVSNQPQHF	TGTGCCAGCAGCCTGGACGGGGTTAGCAATCAGCCCCAGCATTTT	TRBV6-1	-	TRBJ1-5	-
CASSRDTGEKLFF	TGTGCCAGCAGCCGGGACACCGGTGAAAAACTGTTTTTT	TRBV9	-	TRBJ1-4	-
CASSLGTANYGYTF	TGTGCCAGCAGTTTAGGGACAGCTAACTATGGCTACACCTTC	TRBV28	-	TRBJ1-2	TRBD1
CASSQPGTSSGELFF	TGTGCCAGCAGCCAACCGGGGACTAGTTCCGGGGAGCTGTTTTTT	TRBV4-2	-	TRBJ2-2	TRBD2
CASSWRTANYGYTF	TGTGCCAGCAGCTGGAGGACAGCGAACTATGGCTACACCTTC	TRBV5-4	-	TRBJ1-2	-
CASSTGTASSYNEQFF	TGTGCCAGCAGCACCGGGACAGCGAGCTCCTACAATGAGCAGTTCTTC	TRBV6-6	few	TRBJ2-1	TRBD1